The 15 T cell receptor beta chains below were found in one sample sequenced in a study of Ad26.COV2.S vaccination and SARS-CoV-2 variants. The repertoire was sequenced with immunoSEQ multiplex PCR; TCRdb's copy has only in-frame clones and lacks some. Among approximately 340,000 clones listed, 80% to 90% were seen once. Treatment specified: 15 to 20 received Ad26.COV2.S at low or high dose, single or two shots; 5 received placebo; per-sample allocation not given. The samples date from day 63 after the first vaccine or placebo injection. This specimen was peripheral blood, taken in a trial of Ad26.COV2.S vaccine versus placebo. The receptors were sampled from a person aged 18-65 years who received the Ad26.COV2.S COVID-19 vaccine or a placebo.

This chain connects TRBV5-4 to TRBJ2-3; 8 positions match TRBD2. Losses at the gene ends were 2 bases for V and 2 bases for J; bases not matched to a gene: 7. The germline V gene has CDR1 SGHNT and CDR2 YYREEE (reference sequence). There are 16 residues in the CDR3. The DNA of the CDR3 is TGTGCCAGCAGCTTATACTTAGCGGGAAACACAGATACGCAGTATTTT. Amino acids: CASSLYLAGNTDTQYF.

The CDR3 sequence is CASGFGGLTPQHF. DNA of the CDR3: TGTGCTAGTGGTTTTGGTGGTTTAACGCCCCAGCATTTT. The V gene is TRBV12-5, the J gene TRBJ1-5, with D hard to call. This CDR3 region has 13 residues. Looked up from germline, CDR1 is LGHNT and CDR2 is FRNRAP. V lost 3 bases to trimming and J lost 9 bases, with 12 bases between them.

The chain joins TRBV9 to TRBJ1-2; D uncertain. This CDR3 comprises 15 residues. Germline V CDR1 and CDR2: SGDLS, YYNGEE. Trimming left V 0 bases short and J 0 bases short, with 9 bases between. CDR3: CASSVVAASNYGYTF. The CDR3, as DNA: TGTGCCAGCAGCGTAGTGGCAGCTTCTAACTATGGCTACACCTTC.

This chain connects TRBV7-9 to TRBJ2-1; 10 nucleotides agree with TRBD2. This CDR3 is 15 amino acids long. The V gene's germline CDR1 is SEHNR and CDR2 FQNEAQ (reference sequence). The V segment lost 5 bases and the J segment 3 bases; nucleotides outside the gene matches: 4. As DNA, the CDR3 is TGTGCCAGCAGCACACTAGCGGGGTACTACAATGAGCAGTTCTTC. It encodes CASSTLAGYYNEQFF.

The V call is TRBV11-2, the J call TRBJ2-5, with D possibly being TRBD1 (6 bases). The germline V gene has CDR1 SGHAT and CDR2 FQNNGV. Trimming took off 4 bases at V and 2 bases at J, with 14 bases between the two ends. This CDR3 comprises 15 residues. CDR3 sequence (DNA): TGTGCCAGCAGCTCGATACAGGGAGCTCAAGAGACCCAGTACTTC. Its protein is CASSSIQGAQETQYF.

CDR3 DNA: TGTGCCAGCAGCTCTACAGGGGGTTCACCCCTCCACTTT. Translation: CASSSTGGSPLHF. The rearrangement uses TRBV5-6 and TRBJ1-6; TRBD1 matches at 8 bases. J gave up 9 bases and V 3 bases, and 2 bases lay outside the gene matches. Germline V gene sequence: CDR1 SGHDT, CDR2 YYEEEE. This CDR3 region has 13 residues.

This chain connects TRBV4-3 to TRBJ1-1, with 9 bases matching TRBD1. Germline CDR1 and CDR2: LGHNA and YSLEER. The CDR3 runs to 15 residues. After removal of 0 bases from V and 3 bases from J, the junction contained 2 bases not matched to a gene. CDR3 region: CASSQETGGYTEAFF. CDR3 nucleotides: TGCGCCAGCAGCCAAGAGACAGGGGGATACACTGAAGCTTTCTTT.

The chain recombines TRBV19 with TRBJ1-5; 7 positions match TRBD1. Trimming at V came to 4 bases and at J to 2 bases, leaving 2 bases not matched to a gene. In germline, CDR1 is LNHDA, CDR2 SQIVND (reference sequence). The CDR3 is 14 amino acids. The CDR3 DNA follows: TGTGCCAGTAGTAAAACAGGGGGCAATCAGCCCCAGCATTTT. Protein sequence: CASSKTGGNQPQHF.

V gene TRBV5-1 combines with J gene TRBJ2-7; D not certain. The CDR3 covers 17 residues. Trimming left V 0 bases short and J 0 bases short, with 16 bases between. Germline V gene data show CDR1 as SGHRS and CDR2 as YFSETQ. CDR3 bases: TGCGCCAGCAGCTTGGCCGTTCGGGCCCCGAGCTCCTACGAGCAGTACTTC. Encoded protein: CASSLAVRAPSSYEQYF.

This CDR3 is CASSPGTGWNSPLHF. The CDR3 DNA reads as TGTGCCAGCAGCCCCGGGACAGGGTGGAATTCACCCCTCCACTTT. The gene calls are TRBV25-1 and TRBJ1-6; 9 bases are a match to TRBD1. After removal of 6 bases from V and 7 bases from J, the junction contained 7 bases not matched to a gene. The CDR3 extends over 15 amino acids. Germline V gene lookup returns CDR1 MGHDK and CDR2 SYGVNS.

The chain recombines TRBV15 with TRBJ2-3; the D call may be TRBD1 or TRBD2 (5 bases each). CDR3 size: 16 residues. Trimming stripped 4 bases from V and 3 bases from J, with 17 bases between. Germline loops: CDR1 LNHNV, CDR2 YYDKDF (reference sequence). This chain's CDR3 is CATSKGVGAGTDTQYF. CDR3 coding DNA: TGTGCCACCAGCAAAGGGGTCGGGGCAGGGACAGATACGCAGTATTTT.

The V and J genes are TRBV7-9 and TRBJ2-2; D is possibly TRBD1 (5 bases). Trimming removed 6 bases at V and 4 bases at J, with 15 bases between. The V gene's germline CDR1 is SEHNR and CDR2 FQNEAQ (reference sequence). The CDR3 length is 15 residues. CDR3 sequence: CASRRGIGATGELFF. In DNA, the CDR3 is TGTGCCAGCAGACGAGGAATTGGGGCCACCGGGGAGCTGTTTTTT.

This chain uses TRBV15 with TRBJ2-7, with 9 bases that match TRBD2. Unmatched junction bases numbered 5, after V lost 3 bases and J lost 2 bases. Germline values: CDR1 LNHNV, CDR2 YYDKDF (reference sequence). This CDR3 has 15 amino acids. This CDR3 reads CATSRSLAGPYEQYF. DNA for the CDR3: TGTGCCACCAGCAGGTCCCTAGCGGGGCCCTACGAGCAGTACTTC.

This rearrangement joins TRBV30 to TRBJ1-1; the D gene is possibly TRBD1 (6 bases). The CDR3 extends over 12 amino acids. V dropped 5 bases and J dropped 4 bases, with 11 bases sitting between them. CDR1 GTSNPN and CDR2 SVGIG come from the germline V gene (reference sequence). CDR3 region: CAWGGGVTEAFF. The CDR3 bases are TGTGCCTGGGGGGGCGGCGTCACTGAAGCTTTCTTT.

The V and J genes are TRBV6-6 and TRBJ2-7, with D uncertain. Germline-derived CDR1 and CDR2 are MNHNY and SVGAGI (reference sequence). This CDR3 is 14 amino acids long. With 6 bases removed from V and 0 bases from J, the gap between germline ends came to 12 bases. CDR3 coding DNA: TGTGCCAGCAGATTCGACTCTTTCTCCTACGAGCAGTACTTC. Translated, it gives CASRFDSFSYEQYF.